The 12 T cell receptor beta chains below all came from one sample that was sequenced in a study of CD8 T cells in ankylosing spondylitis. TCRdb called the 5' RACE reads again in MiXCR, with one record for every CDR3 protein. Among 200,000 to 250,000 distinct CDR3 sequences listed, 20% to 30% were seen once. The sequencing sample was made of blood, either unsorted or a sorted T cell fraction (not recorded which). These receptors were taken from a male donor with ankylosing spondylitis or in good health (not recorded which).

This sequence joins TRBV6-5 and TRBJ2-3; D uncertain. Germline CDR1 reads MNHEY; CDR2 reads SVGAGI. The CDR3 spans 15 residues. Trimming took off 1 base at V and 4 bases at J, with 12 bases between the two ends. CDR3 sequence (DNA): TGTGCCAGCAGTTACTTCCCCAGTCTCTCAGATACGCAGTATTTT. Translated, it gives CASSYFPSLSDTQYF.

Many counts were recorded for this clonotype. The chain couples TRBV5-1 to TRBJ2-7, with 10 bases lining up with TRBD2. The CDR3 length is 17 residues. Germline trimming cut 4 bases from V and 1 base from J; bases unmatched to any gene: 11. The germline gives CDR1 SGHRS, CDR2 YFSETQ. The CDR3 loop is CASSPRETSGISYEQYF. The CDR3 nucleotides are TGCGCCAGCAGCCCCCGGGAAACTAGCGGGATATCCTACGAGCAGTACTTC.

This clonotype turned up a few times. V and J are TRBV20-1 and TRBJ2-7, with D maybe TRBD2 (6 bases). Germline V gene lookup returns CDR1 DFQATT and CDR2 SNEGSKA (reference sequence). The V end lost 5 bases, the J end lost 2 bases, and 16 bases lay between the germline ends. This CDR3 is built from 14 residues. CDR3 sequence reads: CSAWTGLLAYEQYF. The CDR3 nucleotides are TGCAGTGCTTGGACGGGACTCCTCGCCTACGAGCAGTACTTC.

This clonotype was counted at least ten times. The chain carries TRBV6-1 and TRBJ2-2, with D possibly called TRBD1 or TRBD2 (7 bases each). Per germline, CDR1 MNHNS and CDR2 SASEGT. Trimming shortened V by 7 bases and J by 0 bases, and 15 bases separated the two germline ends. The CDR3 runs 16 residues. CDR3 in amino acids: CASIHGGTANTGELFF. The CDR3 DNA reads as TGTGCCAGCATCCACGGGGGGACAGCGAACACCGGGGAGCTGTTTTTT.

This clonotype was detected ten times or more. The chain's CDR3 is CASSFRDRGGKLFF. In nucleotides, the CDR3 is TGTGCCAGCTCATTCCGGGACAGGGGAGGAAAACTGTTTTTT. This chain joins TRBV18 and TRBJ1-4; 10 nucleotides line up with TRBD1. Germline assignment: CDR1 KGHSH and CDR2 LQKENI. The CDR3 is 14 amino acids. Losses at the gene ends were 5 bases for V and 10 bases for J; bases not matched to a gene: 7.

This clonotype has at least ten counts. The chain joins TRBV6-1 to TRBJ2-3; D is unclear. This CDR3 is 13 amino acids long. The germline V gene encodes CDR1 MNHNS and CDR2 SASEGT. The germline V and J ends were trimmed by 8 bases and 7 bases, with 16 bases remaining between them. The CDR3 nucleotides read TGTGCCAGCGGTGTCTCTTGGGGAAATACGCAGTATTTT. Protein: CASGVSWGNTQYF.

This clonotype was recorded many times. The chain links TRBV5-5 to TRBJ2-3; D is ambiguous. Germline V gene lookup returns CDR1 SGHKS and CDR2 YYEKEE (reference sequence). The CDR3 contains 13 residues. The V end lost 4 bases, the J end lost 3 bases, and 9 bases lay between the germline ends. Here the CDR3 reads CASSGIRTDTQYF. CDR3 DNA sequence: TGTGCCAGCAGCGGTATTAGAACAGATACGCAGTATTTT.

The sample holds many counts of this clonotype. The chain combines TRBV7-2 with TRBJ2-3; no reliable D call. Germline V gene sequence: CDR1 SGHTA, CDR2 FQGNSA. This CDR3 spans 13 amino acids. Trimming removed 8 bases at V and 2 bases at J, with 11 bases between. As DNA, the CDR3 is TGTGCCAGCGGGCGGCCAGACACAGATACGCAGTATTTT. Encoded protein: CASGRPDTDTQYF. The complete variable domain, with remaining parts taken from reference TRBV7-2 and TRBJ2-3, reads GAGVSQSPSNKVTEKGKDVELRCDPISGHTALYWYRQSLGQGLEFLIYFQGNSAPDKSGLPSDRFSAERTGGSVSTLTIQRTQQEDSAVYLCASGRPDTDTQYFGPGTRLTVL.

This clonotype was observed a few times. The CDR3 reads CASSLKGVPSTEAFF. CDR3 bases: TGTGCCAGCAGTTTAAAGGGGGTCCCCAGCACTGAAGCTTTCTTT. V is TRBV12-3 or TRBV12-4 and J is TRBJ1-1; D possibly corresponds to TRBD1 (6 bases). The V end lost 2 bases, the J end lost 4 bases, and 14 bases lay between the germline ends. The CDR3 spans 15 residues.

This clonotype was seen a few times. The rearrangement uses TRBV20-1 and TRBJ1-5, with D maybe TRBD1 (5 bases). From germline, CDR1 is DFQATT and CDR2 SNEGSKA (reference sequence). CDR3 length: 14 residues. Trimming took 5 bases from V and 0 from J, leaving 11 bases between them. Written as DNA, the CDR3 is TGCAGTGCTGGGGGGGGTTATAGCAATCAGCCCCAGCATTTT. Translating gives CSAGGGYSNQPQHF.

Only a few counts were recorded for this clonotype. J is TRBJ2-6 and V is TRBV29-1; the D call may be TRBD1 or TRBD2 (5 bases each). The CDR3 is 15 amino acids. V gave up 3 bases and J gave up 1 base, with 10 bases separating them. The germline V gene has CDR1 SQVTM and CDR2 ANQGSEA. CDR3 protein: CSVDTGRSGANVLTF. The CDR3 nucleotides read TGCAGCGTTGACACGGGGCGTTCTGGGGCCAACGTCCTGACTTTC. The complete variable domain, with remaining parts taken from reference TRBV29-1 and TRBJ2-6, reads SAVISQKPSRDICQRGTSLTIQCQVDSQVTMMFWYRQQPGQSLTLIATANQGSEATYESGFVIDKFPISRPNLTFSTLTVSNMSPEDSSIYLCSVDTGRSGANVLTFGAGSRLTVL.

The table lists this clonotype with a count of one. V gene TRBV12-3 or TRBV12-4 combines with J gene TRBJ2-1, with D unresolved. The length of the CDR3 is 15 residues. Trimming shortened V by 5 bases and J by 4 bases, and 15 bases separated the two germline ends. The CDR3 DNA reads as TGTGCCAGCAGTCTTGACGGAGCTCATTACAATGAGCAGTTCTTC. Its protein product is CASSLDGAHYNEQFF.